This T cell receptor beta chain is drawn from a study of cytomegalovirus exposure and HLA in healthy donors listed by TCRdb under 2017. Study-wide context: An earlier analysis of roughly 500 of the donors reported approximately 280 Gb of sequence data and approximately 120 million unique TCR beta sequences obtained from 180 million or so T cells. Roughly 300 gigabases of sequencing data and 75 million to 85 million unique TCR sequences made up an early release that covered several hundred HLA-typed donors. Among the approximately 400 genotyped donors, 75% to 90% belonged to the genetic ancestry cluster associated with self-reported Caucasian donors. The study aimed to test whether signatures of past pathogen exposure could be identified by cataloging public T cell receptors. The study used immunosequencing to profile the T cell repertoires of more than 650 subjects and linked those repertoires to cytomegalovirus serostatus. In addition to the first cohort of approximately 650 subjects, a separate validation cohort of approximately 120 different subjects was used. To predict cytomegalovirus infection status, the study combined high-throughput TCR immunosequencing, statistical association of individual TCRs with disease status, and machine learning. In a later analysis, previously published TCR beta repertoires from 666 donors were re-analyzed and high-resolution HLA genotyping was added so that TCR occurrence patterns could be studied. The later analysis used no new phenotypic data to find candidate immune exposures, relying instead on TCR beta sequences and their occurrence across donors. An earlier analysis of some 600 of the donors applied high-throughput TCR beta sequencing to assess whether each TCR beta V gene segment acted as functional or pseudogenic. Donor age, sex, ethnicity and CMV serostatus were collected together with the repertoire data. A later genetic analysis took genome-wide SNP genotypes for about three fifths of the 666 donors and used that subset as a discovery cohort. Every repertoire in the discovery cohort had been generated on one and the same sequencing platform. Both class I and class II loci were covered by HLA typing, at four-digit resolution. The number of donors typed differed by locus, with about 620-630 for A, B, C, DRB1 and DQB1, around 520 for DQA1, 600 to 610 for DPA1, and around 430 for DPB1. A few DR-DQ haplotypes were treated as single units for association and clustering because of strong linkage in the cohort. Among around 400 genotyped donors of the cohort, an average of approximately 220,000 unique TCR beta nucleotide sequences was sequenced per donor, of which 15% to 20% were non-productive. What the research found in general, with its limitations: Only TCR beta chains were sequenced in this cohort, and the absence of alpha or paired-chain data limited detectable features. A later genetic analysis reported fewer N-insertions in productive TCRs among donors in an Asian-associated ancestry cluster than the approximately 670-donor mean. Because HLA typing was missing for some donors at each locus, association tests included only the typed subset. A later analysis reported that several top co-occurrence clusters appeared linked to parvovirus B19, influenza, CMV and Epstein-Barr virus. In a later analysis, most CMV-associated TCR beta chains were found to appear HLA-restricted, with HLA associations seemingly driven largely by CMV exposure. In a later analysis, around 17,000 TCR beta sequences were associated with specific HLA alleles at a false discovery rate of 0.05. V-gene and J-gene trimming of TCR beta chains was associated with a missense DCLRE1C variant in a later genetic analysis, and the association was replicated in an independent cohort. Assigning TCR associations to individual alleles was difficult when HLA alleles, especially DR and DQ, strongly co-occurred. A cluster of highly shared sequence variants was judged likely to represent a technical artifact of the sequencing pipeline. In a later analysis, TCR association rates were found to vary across HLA loci, with the most associated TCRs seen for DRB1 alleles and the fewest for HLA-C alleles. Sequencing depth was assumed to be roughly uniform across donors in the presence/absence analyses, though that assumption may not hold. Some IMGT-functional V segments, including TRBV6-2 and TRBV6-3, could not be distinguished by the 87-base-pair reads and were therefore excluded. In vitro tests confirmed that a few of the cytomegalovirus-associated TCR beta chains recognize cytomegalovirus antigens. A further reported finding was that TCR beta sequences accurately predicted the HLA-A and HLA-B alleles for most subjects in the first cohort. For the cohort, immune exposure information was limited to CMV serostatus. In an earlier analysis of more than 450 of the donors, most TCR beta V segments were observed in productive rearrangements about 90% or about 30% of the time, broadly matching IMGT annotations. It was suggested by the authors that the approach could potentially be generalized to other disease states and immunological phenotypes. In the study, some 160 TCR beta chains were listed as associated with cytomegalovirus. While some public TCRs were present in many individuals, most TCR sequences turned up only very rarely across donors. Because counts were too low, seventeen rarely observed V segments, including chromosome 9 orphons, were excluded from the earlier analysis of around 590 of the donors. Compared with equally common non-associated chains, HLA-associated TCR beta chains in a later analysis were more clonally expanded and had lower generation probabilities. The classifier was reported to diagnose cytomegalovirus status with high specificity and sensitivity in both the original cohort and the validation cohort. Correlated functional status among segregating V segments might reflect linkage disequilibrium, but an unknown experimental factor could not be ruled out.

V has 4 bases trimmed and J has 9 bases trimmed; junction bases matching no gene number 8. Based on the germline V gene, the CDR1 and CDR2 sequences are SNHLY and FYNNEI. The CDR3 starts with the cysteine, ends with the phenylalanine, and has 13 residues. Only CDR3 DNA remains: 39 bases, in frame from the first base. The count of this clone is one. This clone's antigen is unknown. No clone much larger than this one lies a single base away; base qualities are absent. The cohort was made up of around 720 healthy bone marrow donors. At the time of sampling, all cohort members were nominally healthy, though unrecorded immune exposures were likely present. The donor tested CMV seronegative, placing the donor among the 350 or so seronegative members of the cohort. Every donor gave a peripheral blood sample, and the peripheral blood mononuclear cells from that sample were used for TCR beta sequencing. The Qiagen DNeasy Blood Extraction Kit was used to extract genomic DNA from the blood cell samples.

Libraries were built with the immunoSEQ multiplex PCR assay. The multiplex PCR relied on a mix of 60 forward primers for TCR Vbeta segments and 13 reverse primers for TCR Jbeta segments. The CDR3 region of rearranged TCR beta genes was amplified from genomic DNA with a multiplex PCR assay. The Illumina HiSeq System was used to sequence the amplified TCR beta libraries as 87-base-pair reads. On the study's bioinformatics: Across the 700 or so repertoires, a later analysis counted some 80 million unique TCR beta chains, roughly 11 million of which were shared by at least two donors. Raw reads were error-corrected and collapsed into unique sequences by a nearest-neighbor algorithm in which closely related sequences were merged to remove PCR and sequencing errors. CDR3 sequences were aligned to IMGT reference sequences to assign V, D and J gene segments. Each retained sequence needed at least a six-nucleotide match to both a V gene segment and a J gene segment. Rearrangements were called productive when the CDR3 lacked stop codons and stayed in frame with V and J; all others were non-productive. Following IMGT convention, CDR3 was defined as the stretch from the second conserved V-encoded cysteine to the conserved J-encoded phenylalanine. The earlier analysis of around 640 of the donors excluded sequences that lacked an unambiguous match to a single V gene segment. An earlier analysis of several hundred of the donors called V segments functional above 56.7% productive rearrangements and segregating when the between-donor standard deviation exceeded 5%. A statistical classification framework was built to diagnose cytomegalovirus status from the catalog of TCR beta chain sequences. In a later analysis, TCR nucleotide sequences were compared against IMGT/GENE-DB human TR gene sequences so that V and J genes could be assigned. A later analysis assigned CDR3 sequences and most-parsimonious VDJ recombination scenarios with the TCRdist pipeline. A later analysis defined each TCR beta chain by its CDR3 amino acid sequence plus V-gene family, and excluded reads lacking a unique V-gene family. A later analysis removed roughly 590 highly shared, low-generation-probability nucleotide sequences to deal with suspected cross-contamination and a sequencing artifact. A later analysis calculated a clonal expansion index for each public chain from normalized within-repertoire ranks of inferred template counts. A later analysis computed generation probabilities with a VDJ recombination model fitted to out-of-frame rearrangements, and checked the results against IGoR. Hypergeometric tests were used in a later analysis to score TCR-TCR, TCR-HLA and TCR-CMV co-occurrence, with a repertoire-size bias correction applied to the TCR pairs. A later analysis estimated false discovery rates by permuting HLA or CMV assignments 20 times. In a later analysis, co-occurring TCRs were grouped using DBSCAN, and TCRdist sequence similarity was added for clustering within HLA-allele-positive subsets. Repertoires with fewer than 30,000 or more than 120,000 public chains were left out of co-occurrence clustering, as were about 5 repertoires with anomalous nucleotide sharing. The source is immuneACCESS, and TCRdb retained only in-frame sequences with V and J called. Part of the clones is not carried over; for the studies checked, unresolved V genes explain less than half of this, and the remainder is unexplained. V and J calls and clone size come straight from that table; D and trimming were deduced from the DNA. The sample table shows around 210,000 clones, and 65% to 85% are seen once. Of the sample, 1.7% is held by the ten largest clones.

The clonotype originates from a man aged 45-60 years in good health and CMV-seronegative. The sequenced sample was PBMCs. This chain is built from TRBV2 and TRBJ1-2, with TRBD1 identical over 7 junction bases. This receptor carries the CDR3 CASSVDRDYRYTF. The nucleotide sequence is TGTGCCAGCAGTGTAGACAGGGATTACCGCTACACCTTC.